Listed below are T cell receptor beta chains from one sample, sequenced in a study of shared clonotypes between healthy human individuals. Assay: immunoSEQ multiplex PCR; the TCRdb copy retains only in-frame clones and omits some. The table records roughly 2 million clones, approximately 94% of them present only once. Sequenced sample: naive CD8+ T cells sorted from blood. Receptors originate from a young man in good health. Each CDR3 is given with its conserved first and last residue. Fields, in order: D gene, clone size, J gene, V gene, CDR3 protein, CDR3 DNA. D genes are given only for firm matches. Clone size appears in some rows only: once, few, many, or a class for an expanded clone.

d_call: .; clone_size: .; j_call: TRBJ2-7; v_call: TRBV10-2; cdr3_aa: CASSETARLYEQYF; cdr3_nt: TGCGCCAGCAGTGAGACAGCCAGACTCTACGAGCAGTACTTC
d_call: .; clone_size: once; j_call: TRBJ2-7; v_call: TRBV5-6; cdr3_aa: CASSDLADEQYF; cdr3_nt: TGTGCCAGCAGCGACTTAGCGGACGAGCAGTACTTC
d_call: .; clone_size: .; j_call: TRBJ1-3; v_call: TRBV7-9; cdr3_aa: CASSLGYGGSSGNTIYF; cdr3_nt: TGTGCCAGCAGCTTAGGATATGGCGGTAGCTCTGGAAACACCATATATTTT
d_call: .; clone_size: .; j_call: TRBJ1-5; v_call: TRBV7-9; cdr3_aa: CASSPGGGFSNQPQHF; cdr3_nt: TGTGCCAGCAGCCCAGGTGGGGGATTTAGCAATCAGCCCCAGCATTTT
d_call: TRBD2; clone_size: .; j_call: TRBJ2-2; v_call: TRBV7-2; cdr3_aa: CASRRLAGNTGELFF; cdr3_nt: TGTGCCAGCAGGCGGCTAGCGGGGAACACCGGGGAGCTGTTTTTT
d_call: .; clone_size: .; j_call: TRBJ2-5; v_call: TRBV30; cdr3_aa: CAWSVLRTQYF; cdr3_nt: TGTGCCTGGAGTGTACTTAGGACCCAGTACTTC
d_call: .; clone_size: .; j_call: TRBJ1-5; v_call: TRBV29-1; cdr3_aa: CSVEGQGLQPQHF; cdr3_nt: TGCAGCGTTGAGGGGCAGGGACTCCAGCCCCAGCATTTT
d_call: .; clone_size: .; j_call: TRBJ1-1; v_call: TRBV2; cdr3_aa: CASSERGFNTEAFF; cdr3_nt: TGTGCCAGCAGTGAACGGGGGTTTAACACTGAAGCTTTCTTT
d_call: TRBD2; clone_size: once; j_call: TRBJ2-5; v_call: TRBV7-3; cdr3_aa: CASSPGLAGWETQYF; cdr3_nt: TGTGCCAGCAGCCCGGGACTAGCGGGGTGGGAGACCCAGTACTTC
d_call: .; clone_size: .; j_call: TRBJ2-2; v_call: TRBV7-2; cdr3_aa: CASSFGTGELFF; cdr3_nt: TGTGCCAGCAGCTTTGGCACCGGGGAGCTGTTTTTT
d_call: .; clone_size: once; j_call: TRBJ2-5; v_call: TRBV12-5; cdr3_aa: CASGLVQEAQYF; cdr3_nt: TGTGCTAGTGGTTTGGTACAGGAAGCCCAGTACTTC
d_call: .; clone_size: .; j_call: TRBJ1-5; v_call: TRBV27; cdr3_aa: CASGPYSNQPQHF; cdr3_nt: TGTGCCAGCGGACCCTATAGCAATCAGCCCCAGCATTTT
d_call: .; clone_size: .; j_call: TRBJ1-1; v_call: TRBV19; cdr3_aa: CASSTGTEAFF; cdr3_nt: TGTGCCAGTAGTACCGGCACTGAAGCTTTCTTT
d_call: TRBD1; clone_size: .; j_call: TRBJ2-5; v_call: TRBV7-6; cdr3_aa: CASSLLDREEETQYF; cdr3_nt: TGTGCCAGCAGCTTATTGGACAGGGAAGAGGAGACCCAGTACTTC
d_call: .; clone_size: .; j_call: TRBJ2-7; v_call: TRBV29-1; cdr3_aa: CSVESVGHEQYF; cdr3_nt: TGCAGCGTTGAATCGGTCGGGCACGAGCAGTACTTC
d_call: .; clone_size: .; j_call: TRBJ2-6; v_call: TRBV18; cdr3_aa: CASSPAGAGANVLTF; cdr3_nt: TGTGCCAGCTCACCAGCAGGAGCCGGGGCCAACGTCCTGACTTTC
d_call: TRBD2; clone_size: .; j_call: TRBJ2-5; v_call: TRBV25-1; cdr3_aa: CASSSQRASGQETQYF; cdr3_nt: TGTGCCAGCAGTTCCCAGAGGGCTAGCGGGCAAGAGACCCAGTACTTC
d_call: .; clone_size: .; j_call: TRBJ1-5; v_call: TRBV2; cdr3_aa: CASSEALSEGNQPQHF; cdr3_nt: TGTGCCAGCAGTGAAGCGCTTTCGGAGGGAAATCAGCCCCAGCATTTT
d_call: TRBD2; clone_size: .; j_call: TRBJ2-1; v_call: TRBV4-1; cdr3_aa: CASSGLAGGLDEQFF; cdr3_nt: TGCGCCAGCTCGGGACTAGCGGGAGGGCTAGATGAGCAGTTCTTC
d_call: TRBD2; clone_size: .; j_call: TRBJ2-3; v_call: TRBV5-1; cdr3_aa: CASSLELAGGTDTQYF; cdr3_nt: TGCGCCAGCAGCCTCGAACTAGCGGGGGGCACAGATACGCAGTATTTT
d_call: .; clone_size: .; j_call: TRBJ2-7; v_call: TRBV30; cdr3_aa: CAWSGDAYYEQYF; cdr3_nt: TGTGCCTGGAGTGGGGATGCTTACTACGAGCAGTACTTC
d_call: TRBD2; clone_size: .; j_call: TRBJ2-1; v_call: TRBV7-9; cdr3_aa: CASSLGTSLDEQFF; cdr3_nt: TGTGCCAGCAGCCTCGGGACTAGCTTGGATGAGCAGTTCTTC
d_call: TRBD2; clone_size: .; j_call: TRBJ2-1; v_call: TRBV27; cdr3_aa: CASSLGLAGQKAVF; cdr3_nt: TGTGCCAGCAGCCTCGGACTAGCGGGACAAAAAGCGGTCTTC
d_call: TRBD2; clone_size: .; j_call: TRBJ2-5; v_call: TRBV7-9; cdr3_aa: CASSSGSVSETQYF; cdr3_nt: TGTGCCAGCAGTAGCGGGAGTGTATCAGAGACCCAGTACTTC
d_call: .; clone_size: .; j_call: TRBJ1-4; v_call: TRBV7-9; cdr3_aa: CASSSMDQGGSEKLFF; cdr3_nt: TGTGCCAGCAGCTCAATGGACCAGGGAGGGAGTGAAAAACTGTTTTTT
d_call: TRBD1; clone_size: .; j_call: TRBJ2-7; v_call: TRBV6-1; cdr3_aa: CASSPGTGGLEQYF; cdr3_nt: TGTGCCAGCAGCCCCGGGACAGGGGGCCTCGAGCAGTACTTC
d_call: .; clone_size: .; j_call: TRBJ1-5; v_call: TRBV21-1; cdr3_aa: CASSKRGQASNQPQHF; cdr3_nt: TGTGCCAGCAGCAAGAGGGGACAGGCTAGCAATCAGCCCCAGCATTTT
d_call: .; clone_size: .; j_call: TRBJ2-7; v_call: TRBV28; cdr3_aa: CASSFAGNDYEQYF; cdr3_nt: TGTGCCAGCAGTTTTGCGGGGAACGACTACGAGCAGTACTTC
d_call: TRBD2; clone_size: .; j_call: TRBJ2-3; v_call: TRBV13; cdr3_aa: CASYPLGAGGDDTQYF; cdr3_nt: TGTGCCAGCTACCCCTTAGGGGCGGGAGGGGATGATACGCAGTATTTT
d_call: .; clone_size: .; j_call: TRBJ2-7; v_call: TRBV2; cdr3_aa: CASGGGESSYEQYF; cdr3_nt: TGTGCCAGCGGGGGGGGCGAGAGCTCCTACGAGCAGTACTTC
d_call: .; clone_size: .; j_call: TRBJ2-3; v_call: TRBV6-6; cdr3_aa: CASSYSTGKGADTQYF; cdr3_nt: TGTGCCAGCAGTTACTCGACCGGGAAAGGGGCAGATACGCAGTATTTT
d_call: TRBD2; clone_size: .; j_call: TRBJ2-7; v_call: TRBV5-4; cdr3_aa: CASSSGTSGTTVLGYYEQYF; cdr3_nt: TGTGCCAGCAGCTCCGGGACTAGCGGGACAACTGTTTTGGGCTACTACGAGCAGTACTTC
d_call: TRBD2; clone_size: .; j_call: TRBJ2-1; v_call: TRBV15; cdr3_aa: CATSRETSGWVEQFF; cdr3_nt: TGTGCCACCAGCAGAGAGACTAGCGGGTGGGTTGAGCAGTTCTTC
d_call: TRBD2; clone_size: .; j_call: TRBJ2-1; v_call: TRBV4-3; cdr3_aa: CASSQTFAGGFNEQFF; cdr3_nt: TGCGCCAGCAGCCAGACTTTTGCGGGAGGATTCAATGAGCAGTTCTTC
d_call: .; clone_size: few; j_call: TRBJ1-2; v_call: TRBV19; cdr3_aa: CASSIGANYGYTF; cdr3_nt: TGTGCCAGTAGTATTGGAGCCAACTATGGCTACACCTTC
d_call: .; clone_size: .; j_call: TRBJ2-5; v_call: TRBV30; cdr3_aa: CAWSVLGGRGETQYF; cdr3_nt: TGTGCCTGGAGTGTATTAGGAGGCAGAGGAGAGACCCAGTACTTC
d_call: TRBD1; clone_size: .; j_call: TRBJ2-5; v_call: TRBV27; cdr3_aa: CASRGQGLLAWTETQYF; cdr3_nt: TGTGCCAGCAGGGGACAGGGTCTGTTGGCCTGGACGGAGACCCAGTACTTC
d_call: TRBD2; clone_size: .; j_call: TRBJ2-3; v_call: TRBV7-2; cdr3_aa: CASSLVPAGGQDTQYF; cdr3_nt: TGTGCCAGCAGCTTAGTGCCAGCGGGGGGGCAAGATACGCAGTATTTT
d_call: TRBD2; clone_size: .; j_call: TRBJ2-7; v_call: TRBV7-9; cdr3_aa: CASSPTSGSSYEQYF; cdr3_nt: TGTGCCAGCAGCCCCACTAGCGGGTCTTCCTACGAGCAGTACTTC
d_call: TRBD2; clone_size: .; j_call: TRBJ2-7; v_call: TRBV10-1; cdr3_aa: CASSVTSGGPHEQYF; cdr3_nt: TGCGCCAGCAGTGTTACTAGCGGAGGTCCCCACGAGCAGTACTTC
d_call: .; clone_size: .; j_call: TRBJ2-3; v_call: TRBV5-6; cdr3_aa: CASSPEATTDTQYF; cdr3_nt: TGTGCCAGCAGCCCGGAGGCGACTACAGATACGCAGTATTTT
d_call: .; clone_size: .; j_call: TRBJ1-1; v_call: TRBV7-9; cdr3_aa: CASSSWTAAANTEAFF; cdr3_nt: TGTGCCAGCAGCTCTTGGACGGCGGCAGCGAACACTGAAGCTTTCTTT
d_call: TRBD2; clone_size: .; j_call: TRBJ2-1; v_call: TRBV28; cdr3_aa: CASSWTSVSEQFF; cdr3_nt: TGTGCCAGCAGCTGGACTAGCGTTAGTGAGCAGTTCTTC
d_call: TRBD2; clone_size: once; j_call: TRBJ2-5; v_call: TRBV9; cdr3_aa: CASSVGREGLETQYF; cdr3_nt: TGTGCCAGCAGCGTCGGACGGGAGGGCCTGGAGACCCAGTACTTC
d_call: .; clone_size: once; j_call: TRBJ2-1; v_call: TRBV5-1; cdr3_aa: CASSLSTSSYNEQFF; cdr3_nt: TGCGCCAGCAGCCTATCGACTAGCTCCTACAATGAGCAGTTCTTC
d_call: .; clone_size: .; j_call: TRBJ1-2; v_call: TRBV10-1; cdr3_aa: CASSEGTTGGYTF; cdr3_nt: TGCGCCAGCAGTGAAGGGACCACGGGAGGCTACACCTTC
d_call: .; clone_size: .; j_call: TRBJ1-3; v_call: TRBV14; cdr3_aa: CASSQVGEGGENTIYF; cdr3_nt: TGTGCCAGCAGCCAAGTCGGAGAGGGTGGGGAAAACACCATATATTTT
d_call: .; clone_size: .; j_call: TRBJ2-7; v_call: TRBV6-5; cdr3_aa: CASSYTGASYEQYF; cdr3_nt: TGTGCCAGCAGTTACACCGGGGCTTCCTACGAGCAGTACTTC
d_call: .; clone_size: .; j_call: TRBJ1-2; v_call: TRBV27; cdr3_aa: CATYPRGGVYNYGYTF; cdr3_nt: TGTGCCACTTACCCCCGGGGAGGAGTCTATAACTATGGCTACACCTTC
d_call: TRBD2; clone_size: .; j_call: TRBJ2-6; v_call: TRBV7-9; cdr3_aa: CASLGLAGGPANVLTF; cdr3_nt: TGTGCCAGCTTGGGACTAGCGGGAGGACCAGCCAACGTCCTGACTTTC
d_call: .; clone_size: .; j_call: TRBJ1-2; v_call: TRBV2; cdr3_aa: CASSPNQDLLTYGYTF; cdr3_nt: TGTGCCAGCAGCCCCAATCAGGACTTACTCACTTATGGCTACACCTTC
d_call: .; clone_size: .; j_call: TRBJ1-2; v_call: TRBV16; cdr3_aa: CASSPSQGYGYTF; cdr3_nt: TGTGCCAGCAGCCCCTCACAGGGCTATGGCTACACCTTC
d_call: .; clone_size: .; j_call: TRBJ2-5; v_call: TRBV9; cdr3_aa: CASSATSIQETQYF; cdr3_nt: TGTGCCAGCAGCGCGACTAGTATCCAAGAGACCCAGTACTTC